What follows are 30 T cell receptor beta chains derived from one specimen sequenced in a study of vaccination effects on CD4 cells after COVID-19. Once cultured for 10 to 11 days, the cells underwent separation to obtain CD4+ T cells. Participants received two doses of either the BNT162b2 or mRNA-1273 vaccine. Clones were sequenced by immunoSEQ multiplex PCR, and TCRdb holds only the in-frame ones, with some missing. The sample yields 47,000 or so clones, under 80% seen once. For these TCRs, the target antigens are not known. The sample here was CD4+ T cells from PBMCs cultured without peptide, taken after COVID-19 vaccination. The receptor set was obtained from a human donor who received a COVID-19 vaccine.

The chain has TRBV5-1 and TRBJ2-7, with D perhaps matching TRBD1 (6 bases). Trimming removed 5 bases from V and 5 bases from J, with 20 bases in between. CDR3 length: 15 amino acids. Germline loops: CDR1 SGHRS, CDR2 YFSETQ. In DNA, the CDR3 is TGCGCCAGCAGTAGTCTCGGGACATGGGCCAACGAGCAGTACTTC. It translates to CASSSLGTWANEQYF. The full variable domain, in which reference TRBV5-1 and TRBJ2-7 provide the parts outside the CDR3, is KAGVTQTPRYLIKTRGQQVTLSCSPISGHRSVSWYQQTPGQGLQFLFEYFSETQRNKGNFPGRFSGRQFSNSRSEMNVSTLELGDSALYLCASSSLGTWANEQYFGPGTRLTVT.

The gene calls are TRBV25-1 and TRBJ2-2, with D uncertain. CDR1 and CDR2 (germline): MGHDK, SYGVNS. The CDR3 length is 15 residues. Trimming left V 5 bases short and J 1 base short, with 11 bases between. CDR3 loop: CASSPRLKNTGELFF. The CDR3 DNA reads TGTGCCAGCAGTCCACGCCTCAAGAACACCGGGGAGCTGTTTTTT.

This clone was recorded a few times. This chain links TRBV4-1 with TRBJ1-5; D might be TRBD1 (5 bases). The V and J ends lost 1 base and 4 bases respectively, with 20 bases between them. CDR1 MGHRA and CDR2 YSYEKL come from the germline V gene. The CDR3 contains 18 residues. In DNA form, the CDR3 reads TGCGCCAGCAGCCAAGCCTATAGGACCGGGGCCTCTAATCAGCCCCAGCATTTT. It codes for CASSQAYRTGASNQPQHF.

The CDR3 protein is CAKLGLKVHLRHRLISNTEAFF. The CDR3 DNA is TGTGCCAAACTAGGCCTTAAGGTCCATCTGCGACACCGACTTATCTCGAACACTGAAGCTTTCTTT. The J gene is TRBJ1-1, the V gene TRBV2; no reliable D call. The length of the CDR3 is 22 residues. In germline, CDR1 is SNHLY, CDR2 FYNNEI. V was cut by 10 bases and J by 1 base, with 40 bases left in between.

CDR3 DNA sequence: TGCGCCAGCAGCTTGGTGGGACAGGGCTGGGGCTACACCTTC. The encoded protein is CASSLVGQGWGYTF. V usage is TRBV5-1 and J usage is TRBJ1-2, with 9 nucleotides matching TRBD1. Germline V gives CDR1 SGHRS, CDR2 YFSETQ. V was clipped by 0 bases and J by 8 bases; unmatched bases: 5. The CDR3 spans 14 residues.

CDR3 in DNA: TGTGCCACCAGCAGAGATCTCGCTGGATGGGATAGCTATGGCTACACCTTC. Protein product: CATSRDLAGWDSYGYTF. The J gene is TRBJ1-2, the V gene TRBV15; D is undetermined. The length of the CDR3 is 17 residues. CDR1 is LNHNV, CDR2 YYDKDF, per germline (reference sequence). Trimming took off 0 bases at V and 4 bases at J, with 18 bases between the two ends.

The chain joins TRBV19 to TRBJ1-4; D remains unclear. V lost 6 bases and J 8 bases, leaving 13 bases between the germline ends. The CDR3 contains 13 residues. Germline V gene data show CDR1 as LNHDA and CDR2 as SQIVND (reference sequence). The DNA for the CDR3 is TGTGCCAGTAGCCGTCAGGTCTCCGAAAAACTGTTTTTT. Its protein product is CASSRQVSEKLFF.

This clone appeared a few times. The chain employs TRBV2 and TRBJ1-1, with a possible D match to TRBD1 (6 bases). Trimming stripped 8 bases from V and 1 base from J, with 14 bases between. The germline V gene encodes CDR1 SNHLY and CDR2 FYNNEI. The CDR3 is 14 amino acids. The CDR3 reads CASYRTGWNTEAFF. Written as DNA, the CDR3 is TGTGCCAGCTACAGAACAGGGTGGAACACTGAAGCTTTCTTT.

The CDR3 sequence is CASSINQETQYF. The CDR3 DNA follows: TGTGCCAGTAGTATTAATCAGGAGACCCAGTACTTC. The chain is built from TRBV19 and TRBJ2-5, with D unclear. Between the trimmed V and J ends, which lost 3 bases and 5 bases, there was a span of 7 bases. The CDR3 covers 12 residues. The germline gives CDR1 LNHDA, CDR2 SQIVND (reference sequence).

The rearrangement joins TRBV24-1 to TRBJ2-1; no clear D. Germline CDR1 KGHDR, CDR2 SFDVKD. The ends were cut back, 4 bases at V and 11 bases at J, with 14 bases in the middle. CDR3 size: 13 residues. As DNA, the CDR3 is TGTGCCACCAGTGACGACCCATTCGGAAAGCAGTTCTTC. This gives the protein CATSDDPFGKQFF.

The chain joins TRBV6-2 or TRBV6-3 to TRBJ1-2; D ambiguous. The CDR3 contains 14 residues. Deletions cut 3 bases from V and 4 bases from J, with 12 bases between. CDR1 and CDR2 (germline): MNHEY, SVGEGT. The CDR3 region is CASSYGPGLYGYTF. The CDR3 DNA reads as TGTGCCAGCAGTTATGGGCCAGGCCTCTATGGCTACACCTTC.

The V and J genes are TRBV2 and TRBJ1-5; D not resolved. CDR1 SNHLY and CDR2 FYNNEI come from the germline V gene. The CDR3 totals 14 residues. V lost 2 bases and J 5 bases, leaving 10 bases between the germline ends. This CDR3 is CASSETNADQPQHF. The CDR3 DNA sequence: TGTGCCAGCAGTGAAACTAATGCGGATCAGCCCCAGCATTTT.

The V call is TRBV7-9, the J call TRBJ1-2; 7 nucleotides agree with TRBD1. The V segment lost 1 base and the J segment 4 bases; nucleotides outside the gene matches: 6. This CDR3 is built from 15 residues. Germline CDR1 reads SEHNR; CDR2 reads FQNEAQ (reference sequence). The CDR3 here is CASSLDEGAGYGYTF. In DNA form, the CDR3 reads TGTGCCAGCAGCTTAGATGAGGGGGCGGGCTATGGCTACACCTTC.

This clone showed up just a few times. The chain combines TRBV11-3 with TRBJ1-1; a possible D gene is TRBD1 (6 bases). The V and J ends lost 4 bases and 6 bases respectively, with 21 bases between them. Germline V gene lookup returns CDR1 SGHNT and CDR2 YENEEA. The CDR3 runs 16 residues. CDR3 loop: CASSSQATGLGAEAFF. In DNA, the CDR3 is TGTGCCAGCAGCTCTCAAGCCACAGGGTTGGGCGCTGAAGCTTTCTTT. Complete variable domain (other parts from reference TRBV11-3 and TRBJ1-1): EAGVVQSPRYKIIEKKQPVAFWCNPISGHNTLYWYLQNLGQGPELLIRYENEEAVDDSQLPKDRFSAERLKGVDSTLKIQPAELGDSAVYLCASSSQATGLGAEAFFGQGTRLTVV.

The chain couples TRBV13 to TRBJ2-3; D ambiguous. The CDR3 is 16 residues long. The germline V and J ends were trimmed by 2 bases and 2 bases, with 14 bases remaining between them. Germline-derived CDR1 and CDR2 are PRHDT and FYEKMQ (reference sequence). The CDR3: CASSLKGLSPTDTQYF. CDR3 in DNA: TGTGCCAGCAGCTTAAAAGGGTTGAGTCCCACAGATACGCAGTATTTT.

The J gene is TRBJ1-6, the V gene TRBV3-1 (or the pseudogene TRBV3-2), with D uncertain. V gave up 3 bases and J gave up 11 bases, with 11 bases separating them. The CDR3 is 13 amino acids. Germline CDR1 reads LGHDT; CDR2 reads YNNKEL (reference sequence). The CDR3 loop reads CASSHIEGTPLHF. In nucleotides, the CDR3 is TGTGCCAGCAGCCATATAGAGGGCACACCCCTCCACTTT.

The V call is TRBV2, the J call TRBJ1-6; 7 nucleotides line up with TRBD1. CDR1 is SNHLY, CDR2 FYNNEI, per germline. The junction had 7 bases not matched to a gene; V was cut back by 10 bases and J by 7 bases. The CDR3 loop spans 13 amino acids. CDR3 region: CATVGTENSPLHF. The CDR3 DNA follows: TGTGCCACCGTCGGGACAGAGAATTCACCCCTCCACTTT.

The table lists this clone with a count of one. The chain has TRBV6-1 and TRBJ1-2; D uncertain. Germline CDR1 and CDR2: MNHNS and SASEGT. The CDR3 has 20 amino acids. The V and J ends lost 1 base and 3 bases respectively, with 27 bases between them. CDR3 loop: CASSEEGSMDWRTRDYGYTF. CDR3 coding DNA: TGTGCCAGCAGTGAAGAGGGCAGTATGGATTGGAGGACGAGGGACTATGGCTACACCTTC.

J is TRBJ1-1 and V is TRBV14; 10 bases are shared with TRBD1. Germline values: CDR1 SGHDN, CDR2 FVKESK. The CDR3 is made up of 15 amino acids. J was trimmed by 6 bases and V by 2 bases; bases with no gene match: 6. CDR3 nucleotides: TGTGCCAGCAGCCAACTTCTTGGACAGGGGGCTGAAGCTTTCTTT. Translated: CASSQLLGQGAEAFF.

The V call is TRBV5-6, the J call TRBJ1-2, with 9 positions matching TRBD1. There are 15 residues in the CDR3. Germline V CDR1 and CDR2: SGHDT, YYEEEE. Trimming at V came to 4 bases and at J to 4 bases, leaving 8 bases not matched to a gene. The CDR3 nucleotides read TGTGCCAGCAGCCCACGGACAGGGGTACGCTATGGCTACACCTTC. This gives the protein CASSPRTGVRYGYTF.

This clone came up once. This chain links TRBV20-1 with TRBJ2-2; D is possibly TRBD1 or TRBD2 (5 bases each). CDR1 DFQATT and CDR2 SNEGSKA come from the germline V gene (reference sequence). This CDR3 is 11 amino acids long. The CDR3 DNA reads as TGCGCGGTGGGGGACACCGGGGAGCTGTTTTTT. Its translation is CAVGDTGELFF.

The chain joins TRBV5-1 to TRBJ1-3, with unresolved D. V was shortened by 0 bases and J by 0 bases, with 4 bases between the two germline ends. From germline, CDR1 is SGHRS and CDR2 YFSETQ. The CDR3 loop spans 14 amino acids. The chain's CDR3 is CASSLGSSGNTIYF. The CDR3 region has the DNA TGCGCCAGCAGCTTGGGGAGCTCTGGAAACACCATATATTTT.

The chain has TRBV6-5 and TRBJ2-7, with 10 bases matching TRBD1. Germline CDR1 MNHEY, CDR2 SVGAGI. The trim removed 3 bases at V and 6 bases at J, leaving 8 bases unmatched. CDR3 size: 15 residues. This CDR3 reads CASSYMAGQGREQYF. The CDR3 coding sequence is TGTGCCAGCAGTTATATGGCGGGACAGGGGCGCGAGCAGTACTTC.

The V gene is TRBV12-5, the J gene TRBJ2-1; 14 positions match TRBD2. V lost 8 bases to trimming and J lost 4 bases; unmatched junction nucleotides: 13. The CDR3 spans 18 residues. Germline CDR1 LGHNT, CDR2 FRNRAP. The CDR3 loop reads CASSGTSGRGGRYNEQFF. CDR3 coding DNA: TGTGCTAGTTCCGGGACTAGCGGGAGAGGGGGTAGATACAATGAGCAGTTCTTC. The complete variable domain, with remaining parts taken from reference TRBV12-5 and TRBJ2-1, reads DARVTQTPRHKVTEMGQEVTMRCQPILGHNTVFWYRQTMMQGLELLAYFRNRAPLDDSGMPKDRFSAEMPDATLATLKIQPSEPRDSAVYFCASSGTSGRGGRYNEQFFGPGTRLTVL.

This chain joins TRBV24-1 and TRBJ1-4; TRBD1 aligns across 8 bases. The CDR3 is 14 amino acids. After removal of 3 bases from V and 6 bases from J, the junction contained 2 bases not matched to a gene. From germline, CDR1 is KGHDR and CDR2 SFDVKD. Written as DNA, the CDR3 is TGTGCCACCAGTGATGGGGGACAGGATGAAAAACTGTTTTTT. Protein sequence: CATSDGGQDEKLFF.

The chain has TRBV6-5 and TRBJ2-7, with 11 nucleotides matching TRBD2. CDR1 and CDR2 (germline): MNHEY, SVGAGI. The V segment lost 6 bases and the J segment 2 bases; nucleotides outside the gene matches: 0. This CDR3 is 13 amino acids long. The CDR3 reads CASRTSGTYEQYF. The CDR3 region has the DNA TGTGCCAGCAGGACTAGCGGGACCTACGAGCAGTACTTC.

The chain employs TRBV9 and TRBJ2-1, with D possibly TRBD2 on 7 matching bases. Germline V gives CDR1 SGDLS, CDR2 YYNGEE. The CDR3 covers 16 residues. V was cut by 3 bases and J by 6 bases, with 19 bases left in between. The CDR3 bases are TGTGCCAGCAGCGGAAGGGGGGGCTCTTGGGGCAATGAGCAGTTCTTC. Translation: CASSGRGGSWGNEQFF.

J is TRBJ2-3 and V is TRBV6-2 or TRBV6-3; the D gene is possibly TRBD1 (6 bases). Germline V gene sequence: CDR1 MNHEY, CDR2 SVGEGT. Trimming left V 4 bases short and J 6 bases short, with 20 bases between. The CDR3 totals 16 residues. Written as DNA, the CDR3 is TGTGCCAGCAGTTTCCCGACAGGCCGGTCCCAGGATACGCAGTATTTT. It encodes CASSFPTGRSQDTQYF.

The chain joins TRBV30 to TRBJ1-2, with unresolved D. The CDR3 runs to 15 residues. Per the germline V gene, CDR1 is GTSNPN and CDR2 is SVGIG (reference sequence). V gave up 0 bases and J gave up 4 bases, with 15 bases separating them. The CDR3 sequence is CAWSVPGGNSYGYTF. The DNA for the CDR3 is TGTGCCTGGAGTGTACCGGGAGGGAATAGCTATGGCTACACCTTC. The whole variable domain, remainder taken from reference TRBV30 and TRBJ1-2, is SQTIHQWPATLVQPVGSPLSLECTVEGTSNPNLYWYRQAAGRGLQLLFYSVGIGQISSEVPQNLSASRPQDRQFILSSKKLLLSDSGFYLCAWSVPGGNSYGYTFGSGTRLTVV.

CDR3 protein: CASSLGDTQYF. The CDR3 DNA reads TGTGCCAGCAGCTTGGGTGATACGCAGTATTTT. This rearrangement joins TRBV11-3 to TRBJ2-3, with no clear D. CDR3 length: 11 residues. V lost 3 bases and J 6 bases, leaving 4 bases between the germline ends. Germline V gene data show CDR1 as SGHNT and CDR2 as YENEEA.